The rows below give T cell receptor beta chains drawn from one sample of a study of regulatory T cells in long-lasting Graves disease. TCRdb processed the multiplex PCR reads anew with MiXCR; each CDR3 protein has one entry. The sample comprises some 350,000 distinct CDR3 sequences, about 17% of which are singletons, and about 19% rests with the top ten. These data were likewise used in another study, on T cells in Graves' hyperthyroidism and ophthalmopathy.

Sequencing was performed on peripheral blood mononuclear cells (PBMCs), taken at new diagnosis, from a patient treated with antithyroid drugs. The origin of the receptors is a woman younger than 30 with Graves disease. CDR3s include the opening cysteine and the closing phenylalanine or tryptophan. D genes are given only for firm matches. Only some rows state a clone size, as once, few, many or a class for expanded clones.

v_gene: TRBV7-2
d_gene: TRBD1
abundance: -
j_gene: TRBJ1-2
CDR3aa: CASNPSTGVAAGYTF
CDR3nt: TGTGCCAGCAACCCTTCGACAGGGGTAGCGGCTGGCTACACCTTC

v_gene: TRBV27
d_gene: -
abundance: many
j_gene: TRBJ2-7
CDR3aa: CASSPTVRAYEQYF
CDR3nt: TGTGCCAGCAGTCCGACCGTGAGGGCCTACGAGCAGTACTTC

v_gene: TRBV11-2
d_gene: TRBD1
abundance: -
j_gene: TRBJ2-7
CDR3aa: CASSRTGTEEQYF
CDR3nt: TGTGCCAGCAGCAGGACAGGGACAGAAGAGCAGTACTTC

v_gene: TRBV10-3
d_gene: -
abundance: few
j_gene: TRBJ1-4
CDR3aa: CAISDGPNEKLFF
CDR3nt: TGTGCCATCAGTGACGGGCCCAATGAAAAACTGTTTTTT

v_gene: TRBV11-2
d_gene: -
abundance: many
j_gene: TRBJ2-1
CDR3aa: CASSLGIHEQFF
CDR3nt: TGTGCCAGCAGCTTAGGAATCCATGAGCAGTTCTTC

v_gene: TRBV30
d_gene: -
abundance: -
j_gene: TRBJ2-1
CDR3aa: CAWSPRGLGVIEQFF
CDR3nt: TGTGCCTGGAGTCCGAGGGGCCTTGGGGTGATTGAGCAGTTCTTC

v_gene: TRBV28
d_gene: -
abundance: many
j_gene: TRBJ2-1
CDR3aa: CASSLFSLYNEQFF
CDR3nt: TGTGCCAGCAGTTTATTCTCCTTATACAATGAGCAGTTCTTC

v_gene: TRBV6-5
d_gene: -
abundance: -
j_gene: TRBJ1-2
CDR3aa: CASSYLQGTSGYTF
CDR3nt: TGTGCCAGCAGTTACCTACAGGGAACGAGTGGCTACACCTTC

v_gene: TRBV5-1
d_gene: TRBD1
abundance: few
j_gene: TRBJ2-1
CDR3aa: CASSLEQGARSSEQFF
CDR3nt: TGCGCCAGCAGCTTGGAACAGGGGGCGCGATCAAGTGAGCAGTTCTTC

v_gene: TRBV7-3
d_gene: -
abundance: -
j_gene: TRBJ2-1
CDR3aa: CASSQLTDNEQFF
CDR3nt: TGTGCCAGCAGCCAATTGACCGACAATGAGCAGTTCTTC

v_gene: TRBV6-5
d_gene: TRBD1
abundance: many
j_gene: TRBJ1-2
CDR3aa: CASSYERDRVNGYTF
CDR3nt: TGTGCCAGCAGTTACGAACGGGACAGGGTGAATGGCTACACCTTC

v_gene: TRBV15
d_gene: TRBD2
abundance: -
j_gene: TRBJ2-2
CDR3aa: CATSALVSGSSGELFF
CDR3nt: TGTGCCACCAGCGCCCTGGTTAGCGGGAGTTCCGGGGAGCTGTTTTTT

v_gene: TRBV7-9
d_gene: -
abundance: many
j_gene: TRBJ2-2
CDR3aa: CASSRDTGELFF
CDR3nt: TGCGCCAGCAGTCGGGACACCGGGGAGCTGTTTTTT

v_gene: TRBV5-1
d_gene: -
abundance: many
j_gene: TRBJ2-2
CDR3aa: CASSLQASDTGELFF
CDR3nt: TGCGCCAGCAGCTTACAGGCTTCGGACACCGGGGAGCTGTTTTTT

v_gene: TRBV3-1
d_gene: TRBD2
abundance: -
j_gene: TRBJ2-1
CDR3aa: CASTHSGTSDMNEQFF
CDR3nt: TGTGCCAGCACCCATTCCGGGACTAGCGATATGAATGAGCAGTTCTTC

v_gene: TRBV12-3/TRBV12-4
d_gene: TRBD1
abundance: -
j_gene: TRBJ1-2
CDR3aa: CVSRIGDSGYTF
CDR3nt: TGTGTCAGCAGGATAGGGGACAGTGGCTACACCTTC

v_gene: TRBV7-9
d_gene: -
abundance: -
j_gene: TRBJ1-4
CDR3aa: CASSPMKQANEKLFF
CDR3nt: TGTGCCAGCAGCCCCATGAAGCAGGCTAATGAAAAACTGTTTTTT

v_gene: TRBV7-8
d_gene: -
abundance: many
j_gene: TRBJ1-2
CDR3aa: CASSLGRGHYGYTF
CDR3nt: TGTGCCAGCAGCTTAGGACGGGGGCACTATGGCTACACCTTC

v_gene: TRBV11-2
d_gene: -
abundance: once
j_gene: TRBJ2-5
CDR3aa: CASSFYICSARERQIQETQYF
CDR3nt: -

v_gene: TRBV30
d_gene: -
abundance: many
j_gene: TRBJ1-1
CDR3aa: CAWTARSGTEAFF
CDR3nt: TGTGCCTGGACCGCCCGTTCTGGCACTGAAGCTTTCTTT

v_gene: TRBV11-1
d_gene: TRBD2
abundance: -
j_gene: TRBJ2-5
CDR3aa: CASSFGTSGGGQETQYF
CDR3nt: TGTGCCAGCAGCTTTGGGACTAGCGGGGGGGGTCAAGAGACCCAGTACTTC

v_gene: TRBV7-9
d_gene: -
abundance: -
j_gene: TRBJ1-2
CDR3aa: CASSWAGRETYGYTF
CDR3nt: TGTGCCAGCAGCTGGGCCGGGAGAGAAACCTATGGCTACACCTTC

v_gene: TRBV9
d_gene: TRBD1
abundance: -
j_gene: TRBJ1-3
CDR3aa: CASRSGRGNGNTIYF
CDR3nt: TGTGCCAGCAGATCGGGCAGGGGGAACGGAAACACCATATATTTT

v_gene: TRBV6-2/TRBV6-3
d_gene: TRBD1
abundance: many
j_gene: TRBJ2-7
CDR3aa: CASSVADRAYEQYF
CDR3nt: TGTGCCAGCAGTGTAGCCGACAGGGCCTACGAGCAGTACTTC

v_gene: TRBV28
d_gene: -
abundance: -
j_gene: TRBJ1-2
CDR3aa: CVSSSASGEDYGYTF
CDR3nt: TGTGTCAGCAGTTCGGCGAGCGGGGAGGACTATGGCTACACCTTC

v_gene: TRBV5-1
d_gene: -
abundance: many
j_gene: TRBJ2-1
CDR3aa: CASTPGGPPSYNEQFF
CDR3nt: TGCGCCAGCACGCCGGGGGGCCCCCCCTCCTACAATGAGCAGTTCTTC

v_gene: TRBV7-8
d_gene: TRBD2
abundance: many
j_gene: TRBJ2-1
CDR3aa: CASRESPGLGNEQFF
CDR3nt: TGTGCCAGCAGGGAATCTCCGGGACTAGGCAATGAGCAGTTCTTC

v_gene: TRBV19
d_gene: -
abundance: few
j_gene: TRBJ2-1
CDR3aa: CASSMVLPREQFF
CDR3nt: TGTGCCAGTAGTATGGTCCTGCCGCGTGAGCAGTTCTTC

v_gene: TRBV5-1
d_gene: -
abundance: -
j_gene: TRBJ1-3
CDR3aa: CASSTHPGTLTPRSGNTIYF
CDR3nt: TGCGCCAGCAGCACACATCCCGGGACACTCACCCCCCGCTCTGGAAACACCATATATTTT

v_gene: TRBV7-2
d_gene: -
abundance: many
j_gene: TRBJ2-7
CDR3aa: CASSLGGVGGLTYEQYF
CDR3nt: TGTGCCAGCAGCTTAGGTGGTGTGGGGGGACTTACGTACGAGCAGTACTTC

v_gene: TRBV18
d_gene: TRBD1
abundance: many
j_gene: TRBJ1-3
CDR3aa: CASSPVGTGSGNTIYF
CDR3nt: TGTGCCAGCTCACCAGTCGGGACAGGCTCTGGAAACACCATATATTTT

v_gene: TRBV5-1
d_gene: -
abundance: many
j_gene: TRBJ2-3
CDR3aa: CASRMGYRGADTQYF
CDR3nt: TGCGCCAGCCGTATGGGGTATCGTGGAGCAGATACGCAGTATTTT

v_gene: TRBV5-1
d_gene: -
abundance: few
j_gene: TRBJ2-2
CDR3aa: CASSDARAGDTGELFF
CDR3nt: TGCGCCAGCAGCGACGCGAGGGCAGGGGACACCGGGGAGCTGTTTTTT

v_gene: TRBV19
d_gene: -
abundance: few
j_gene: TRBJ2-2
CDR3aa: CASIPGTPTGELFF
CDR3nt: TGTGCCAGTATACCAGGGACTCCCACCGGGGAGCTGTTTTTT

v_gene: TRBV5-6
d_gene: -
abundance: few
j_gene: TRBJ1-2
CDR3aa: CASSHRVAGYYGYTF
CDR3nt: TGTGCCAGCAGCCACAGGGTTGCGGGCTACTATGGCTACACCTTC

v_gene: TRBV29-1
d_gene: -
abundance: few
j_gene: TRBJ2-7
CDR3aa: CSVYTITGRRGYEQYF
CDR3nt: TGCAGCGTCTACACGATAACAGGGAGACGGGGATACGAGCAGTACTTC

v_gene: TRBV2
d_gene: -
abundance: many
j_gene: TRBJ2-7
CDR3aa: CASSDFQRSSYEQYF
CDR3nt: TGTGCCAGCAGTGATTTCCAGAGAAGCTCCTACGAGCAGTACTTC

v_gene: TRBV4-1
d_gene: -
abundance: -
j_gene: TRBJ1-6
CDR3aa: CATRKTGTPNSPLHF
CDR3nt: TGCGCCACCCGAAAGACCGGGACACCTAATTCACCCCTCCACTTT

v_gene: TRBV20-1
d_gene: TRBD1
abundance: many
j_gene: TRBJ1-1
CDR3aa: CSARVWTGGTFF
CDR3nt: TGCAGTGCTAGAGTTTGGACAGGGGGTACTTTCTTT

v_gene: TRBV20-1
d_gene: TRBD2
abundance: -
j_gene: TRBJ2-7
CDR3aa: CSAGASGIYEQYF
CDR3nt: TGCAGTGCTGGGGCTAGCGGGATCTACGAGCAGTACTTC

v_gene: TRBV20-1
d_gene: TRBD2
abundance: -
j_gene: TRBJ2-1
CDR3aa: CSARSGTSGFYNEQFF
CDR3nt: TGCAGTGCTAGGAGTGGGACTAGCGGATTCTACAATGAGCAGTTCTTC

v_gene: TRBV3-1
d_gene: -
abundance: many
j_gene: TRBJ2-3
CDR3aa: CASSQMLRQDRTDTQYF
CDR3nt: TGTGCCAGCAGCCAAATGCTTCGGCAGGACCGCACAGATACGCAGTATTTT

v_gene: TRBV20-1
d_gene: -
abundance: many
j_gene: TRBJ2-7
CDR3aa: CSARGGLDEQYF
CDR3nt: TGCAGTGCTAGAGGTGGTCTCGACGAGCAGTACTTC

v_gene: TRBV10-3
d_gene: -
abundance: once
j_gene: TRBJ1-1
CDR3aa: CAIKDGRNTEAFF
CDR3nt: TGTGCCATCAAGGACGGGAGAAACACTGAAGCTTTCTTT

v_gene: TRBV7-3
d_gene: -
abundance: many
j_gene: TRBJ2-1
CDR3aa: CASSLDTGPYNEQFF
CDR3nt: TGTGCCAGCAGCTTAGACACCGGGCCGTACAATGAGCAGTTCTTC

v_gene: TRBV29-1
d_gene: -
abundance: -
j_gene: TRBJ1-1
CDR3aa: CSVQKNQATEAFF
CDR3nt: TGCAGCGTCCAAAAAAACCAAGCTACTGAAGCTTTCTTT

v_gene: TRBV11-2
d_gene: TRBD2
abundance: many
j_gene: TRBJ2-3
CDR3aa: CASRSSSGGGKDTQYF
CDR3nt: TGTGCCAGCAGATCCTCTAGCGGGGGAGGAAAAGATACGCAGTATTTT

v_gene: TRBV28
d_gene: -
abundance: many
j_gene: TRBJ1-5
CDR3aa: CASRPGDSNQPQHF
CDR3nt: TGTGCCAGCAGGCCTGGGGATAGCAATCAGCCCCAGCATTTT

v_gene: TRBV20-1
d_gene: -
abundance: many
j_gene: TRBJ2-3
CDR3aa: CSAPASIGGDTQYF
CDR3nt: TGCAGTGCTCCTGCGAGTATCGGAGGAGATACGCAGTATTTT

v_gene: TRBV10-3
d_gene: TRBD1
abundance: many
j_gene: TRBJ2-5
CDR3aa: CAISEPGQGQETQYF
CDR3nt: TGTGCCATCAGTGAGCCGGGACAGGGCCAAGAGACCCAGTACTTC

v_gene: TRBV24-1
d_gene: -
abundance: few
j_gene: TRBJ2-3
CDR3aa: CATSQISTDTQYF
CDR3nt: TGTGCCACCAGCCAGATCAGCACAGATACGCAGTATTTT

v_gene: TRBV6-1
d_gene: -
abundance: many
j_gene: TRBJ2-5
CDR3aa: CASRNMDTKETQYF
CDR3nt: TGTGCCAGCAGGAATATGGACACAAAAGAGACCCAGTACTTC

v_gene: TRBV5-1
d_gene: TRBD1
abundance: many
j_gene: TRBJ2-7
CDR3aa: CASSRDRSYEQYF
CDR3nt: TGTGCCAGCAGTCGGGACAGATCCTACGAGCAGTACTTC

v_gene: TRBV20-1
d_gene: -
abundance: many
j_gene: TRBJ1-5
CDR3aa: CSASRGDQPQHF
CDR3nt: TGCAGTGCTAGTAGGGGAGACCAGCCCCAGCATTTT